This record looks at one T cell receptor beta chain sequence and its context. As yet, its antigen is unknown. These data belong to a study of cytomegalovirus exposure and HLA in healthy donors. Whole-study results and caveats: The authors enumerated some 170 TCR beta chains as linked to cytomegalovirus.

Vbeta (60) and Jbeta (13) primers were used in the PCR. This table comes from immunoSEQ multiplex PCR, and its TCRdb copy is limited to in-frame clones, with some not included. The sample carries approximately 97,000 clones, approximately 80% recorded once. Trimming removed 7 bases from V and 3 bases from J; junction bases left unmatched: 1. This CDR3 region has 12 residues. The germline CDR1 and CDR2 sequences are SQVTM and ANQGSEA. Input material: PBMCs. The sequence came from a woman in her 40s in good health and CMV-seropositive. The rearrangement joins TRBV29-1 to TRBJ1-2, with 11 bases aligning to TRBD1. As DNA, the CDR3 is TGCAGCGGGGGACAGGGGGACTATGGCTACACCTTC. Residues: CSGGQGDYGYTF.